A selection of T cell receptor beta chains follows, all from one sample in a study of blood T cell repertoires in COVID-19. TCRdb keeps only in-frame clones here, not all; method: immunoSEQ multiplex PCR. The sample contains about 120,000 clones, 70% to 90% of which appear only once. The specimen sequenced was peripheral blood. Receptors were obtained from a man aged 35 to 55 with acute or convalescent COVID-19. Each CDR3 is given with its conserved first and last residue. D genes are given only for firm matches. Clone size appears in some rows only: once, few, many, or a class for an expanded clone.

few	TRBV2	TRBD1	TRBJ2-7	CASNRDRFDEQYF	TGTGCCAGCAACCGGGACAGGTTTGACGAGCAGTACTTC
.	TRBV9	.	TRBJ2-3	CASSVVGAGDTQYF	TGTGCCAGCAGCGTAGTTGGGGCTGGGGATACGCAGTATTTT
.	TRBV6-4	.	TRBJ2-2	CASSDSQNTGELFF	TGTGCCAGCAGTGACTCACAGAACACCGGGGAGCTGTTTTTT
.	TRBV30	TRBD1	TRBJ2-4	CAWGTGTKNIQYF	TGTGCCTGGGGGACAGGGACCAAAAACATTCAGTACTTC
.	TRBV7-2	TRBD2	TRBJ2-2	CASSSPRGLARNTGELFF	TGTGCCAGCAGCTCACCGAGGGGACTAGCGCGAAACACCGGGGAGCTGTTTTTT
.	TRBV10-3	.	TRBJ2-7	CAISVDQGAEQYF	TGTGCCATCAGTGTTGATCAGGGCGCCGAGCAGTACTTC
.	TRBV19	TRBD1	TRBJ2-4	CATRDRVFDIQYF	TGTGCCACCCGGGACAGGGTCTTTGACATTCAGTACTTC
once	TRBV11-2	.	TRBJ2-3	CASSLATTTDTQYF	TGTGCCAGCAGCTTAGCCACAACCACAGATACGCAGTATTTT
.	TRBV2	.	TRBJ1-2	CASSAGGIHGYTF	TGTGCCAGCTCCGCGGGGGGTATCCATGGCTACACCTTC
.	TRBV14	.	TRBJ2-4	CASSRGGGAAFQYF	TGTGCCAGCAGCCGAGGAGGCGGGGCGGCCTTTCAGTACTTC
once	TRBV2	TRBD1	TRBJ2-1	CASSGQGGKQFF	TGTGCCAGCAGTGGACAGGGTGGGAAGCAGTTCTTC
.	TRBV7-3	TRBD1	TRBJ2-5	CASSRTGSETQYF	TGTGCCAGCAGCAGGACAGGGAGTGAGACCCAGTACTTC
once	TRBV6-5	TRBD2	TRBJ2-7	CASSYSGGGSYEQYF	TGTGCCAGCAGTTACTCGGGCGGGGGCTCCTACGAGCAGTACTTC
.	TRBV27	TRBD1	TRBJ1-2	CASSLGAGGVYGYTF	TGTGCCAGCAGTTTAGGGGCAGGGGGCGTTTATGGCTACACCTTC
.	TRBV5-1	.	TRBJ2-1	CASAIGTEQFF	TGCGCCAGCGCCATCGGGACAGAGCAGTTCTTC
.	TRBV6-2/TRBV6-3	TRBD1	TRBJ2-7	CASSYYPGQGYGYEQYF	TGTGCCAGCAGTTACTACCCGGGACAGGGGTATGGCTACGAGCAGTACTTC
once	TRBV5-6	TRBD1	TRBJ1-3	CASSGQDSSGNTIYF	TGTGCCAGCAGCGGACAGGATAGCTCTGGAAACACCATATATTTT
.	TRBV6-2/TRBV6-3	TRBD2	TRBJ2-5	CASSYATSGETQYF	TGTGCCAGCAGTTACGCTACTAGCGGGGAGACCCAGTACTTC
few	TRBV11-2	.	TRBJ1-5	CASSPSTGINQPQHF	TGTGCCAGCAGCCCGTCCACAGGGATCAATCAGCCCCAGCATTTT